The T cell receptor (beta chain) under discussion was sequenced for a study of T cell repertoires in cytomegalovirus infection. Study summary: Well-studied HLA-B-restricted epitopes and recently identified HLA-C-restricted epitopes of CMV were both used in the study. A matching HLA type, together with CMV infection, was signaled by public TCR beta signatures.

General study findings and limits: Ex vivo, HLA-C-restricted CMV-specific TCR beta clonotypes prevailed over the rest of the response.

Only one count was recorded for this clonotype. Its antigen is still unknown. The CDR3 extends over 16 amino acids. Trimming removed 0 bases at V and 1 base at J, with 11 bases between. CDR1 is SGHDT and CDR2 is YYEEEE in the germline V gene. Via MiXCR, TCRdb re-called the reads, giving one row per CDR3 protein. The sample includes approximately 910,000 distinct CDR3 sequences, around 29% of them seen just once. The source of this sequence is a human donor in good health (CMV status not recorded). Some clones in this sample may be carry-over from other donors' samples. Sequenced material: cultured CD8+ T cells from PBMCs, taken from culture after CMV antigen stimulation. V usage is TRBV5-6 and J usage is TRBJ1-5, with D possibly TRBD1 on 5 matching bases. This chain's CDR3 is CASSLGGLLSNQPQHF. The CDR3 DNA follows: TGTGCCAGCAGCTTGGGGGGACTCCTGAGCAATCAGCCCCAGCATTTT.